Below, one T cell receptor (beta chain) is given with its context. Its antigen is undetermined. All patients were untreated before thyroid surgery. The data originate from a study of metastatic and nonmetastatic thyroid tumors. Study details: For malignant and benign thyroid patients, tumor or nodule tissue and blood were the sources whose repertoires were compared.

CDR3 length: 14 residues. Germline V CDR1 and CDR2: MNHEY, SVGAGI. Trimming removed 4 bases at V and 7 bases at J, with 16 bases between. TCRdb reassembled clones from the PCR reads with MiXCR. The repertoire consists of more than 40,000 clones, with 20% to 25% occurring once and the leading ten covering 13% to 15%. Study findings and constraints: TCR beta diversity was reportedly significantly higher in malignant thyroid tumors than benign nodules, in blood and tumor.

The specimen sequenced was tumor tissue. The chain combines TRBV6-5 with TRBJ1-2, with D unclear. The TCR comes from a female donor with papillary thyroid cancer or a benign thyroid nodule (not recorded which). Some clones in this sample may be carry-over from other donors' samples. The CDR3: CASSSMGSESGYTF. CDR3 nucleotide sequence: TGTGCCAGCAGTTCGATGGGAAGCGAGAGTGGCTACACCTTC.